A single sample is the source of the 29 T cell receptor beta chains below, sequenced in a study of T cells after yellow fever vaccination (dated by TCRdb to about 2019). The method behind the library was 5' RACE. The reads were generated on an Illumina HiSeq 2500. The public reads were run again by TCRdb, first through fastp at Q25 and then through MiXCR, and only productive beta chains were kept. Every entry covers one CDR3 protein and lists the most common genes and DNA from its rows. The sample includes about 630,000 distinct CDR3 sequences, with more than 9% observed a single time. The ten largest account for 14% to 15% of the sample. Per the publication, the treatment or condition label means: live attenuated yellow fever vaccine strain. This specimen was PBMCs, taken on the day of the yellow fever booster vaccination. Receptors originate from a man aged 30 to 39 who received the YFV17D yellow fever vaccine.

The chain uses TRBV10-3 and TRBJ1-5, with D perhaps TRBD1 (6 bases). Trimming left V 5 bases short and J 6 bases short, with 20 bases between. Germline values: CDR1 ENHRY, CDR2 SYGVKD. The CDR3 has 16 residues. CDR3 residues: CAISQGSGQVPQPQHF. CDR3 in DNA: TGTGCCATCAGTCAGGGATCGGGACAAGTCCCTCAGCCCCAGCATTTT.

The sample holds many counts of this clonotype. This chain connects TRBV6-2 or TRBV6-3 to TRBJ2-6, with 7 bases lining up with TRBD1. Germline V gives CDR1 MNHEY, CDR2 SVGEGT. With V trimmed by 8 bases and J by 0 bases, 16 bases remained unmatched. The CDR3 sequence is 19 residues long. The CDR3 sequence is CASGPRRQGISSGANVLTF. The CDR3, as DNA: TGTGCCAGCGGCCCAAGAAGACAGGGAATAAGCTCTGGGGCCAACGTCCTGACTTTC.

V gene TRBV11-2 combines with J gene TRBJ2-3; 9 nucleotides align to TRBD2. The CDR3 totals 16 residues. V was pared by 5 bases and J by 4 bases, with 10 bases of the junction left unmatched. The germline V gene has CDR1 SGHAT and CDR2 FQNNGV. The CDR3 spells CASSPALAGVSDTQYF. The CDR3 DNA sequence: TGTGCCAGCAGCCCAGCCTTAGCGGGAGTGTCAGATACGCAGTATTTT.

This clonotype was counted only a few times. J is TRBJ1-2 and V is TRBV7-9; 9 nucleotides match TRBD1. The V gene's germline CDR1 is SEHNR and CDR2 FQNEAQ (reference sequence). This CDR3 has 15 residues. V gave up 1 base and J gave up 4 bases; unmatched junction bases: 4. The CDR3 region is CASSLGWDRVYGYTF. As DNA, the CDR3 is TGTGCCAGCAGCTTAGGTTGGGACAGGGTCTATGGCTACACCTTC.

There are many counts of this clonotype. V gene TRBV7-2 combines with J gene TRBJ2-5; 10 positions agree with TRBD1. Germline CDR1 is SGHTA and CDR2 is FQGNSA. CDR3 length equals 15 residues. With V trimmed by 6 bases and J by 4 bases, 8 bases remained unmatched. For the CDR3, the DNA is TGTGCCAGCAGTCCACGGACAGGGGGGGGAGAGACCCAGTACTTC. As protein: CASSPRTGGGETQYF.

This chain uses TRBV4-3 with TRBJ2-7; a possible D gene is TRBD1 (7 bases). The CDR3 is 16 residues long. The V end was cut by 0 bases, the J end by 4 bases, with 16 bases between. Germline V CDR1 and CDR2: LGHNA, YSLEER. The DNA for the CDR3 is TGCGCCAGCAGCCAAGAAGGGGGCCAGGGGAGGTACGAGCAGTACTTC. Translating it yields CASSQEGGQGRYEQYF.

The chain recombines TRBV7-6 with TRBJ2-7; possible D gene TRBD1, 6 bases. V shed 5 bases and J shed 4 bases, with 15 bases lying between them. From germline, CDR1 is SGHVS and CDR2 FNYEAQ. The CDR3 consists of 14 residues. CDR3 sequence (DNA): TGTGCCAGCAGCACCGACGGTAGGGGGTACGAGCAGTACTTC. Translation gives CASSTDGRGYEQYF. The whole variable domain, filled in from reference TRBV7-6 and TRBJ2-7, reads GAGVSQSPRYKVTKRGQDVALRCDPISGHVSLYWYRQALGQGPEFLTYFNYEAQQDKSGLPNDRFSAERPEGSISTLTIQRTEQRDSAMYRCASSTDGRGYEQYFGPGTRLTVT.

This CDR3 is CASSLVGPTSGKETQYF. The CDR3, as DNA: TGCGCCAGCAGCTTGGTGGGGCCCACTAGCGGGAAAGAGACCCAGTACTTC. The gene calls are TRBV5-1 and TRBJ2-5, with 10 bases matching TRBD2. This CDR3 has 17 amino acids. Germline lookup yields CDR1 SGHRS and CDR2 YFSETQ. J was trimmed by 3 bases and V by 0 bases; bases with no gene match: 8.

V and J are TRBV5-6 and TRBJ2-5; perhaps D is TRBD1 or TRBD2 (6 bases each). Germline V gives CDR1 SGHDT, CDR2 YYEEEE. Trimming stripped 5 bases from V and 0 bases from J, with 14 bases between. This CDR3 spans 15 amino acids. The CDR3 protein is CASSSAGHNQETQYF. CDR3 bases: TGTGCCAGCAGTTCCGCGGGACACAACCAAGAGACCCAGTACTTC.

This chain links TRBV24-1 with TRBJ2-7, with 8 bases lining up with TRBD1. Germline trimming cut 7 bases from V and 7 bases from J; bases unmatched to any gene: 5. CDR1 and CDR2 from the germline V gene are KGHDR and SFDVKD. This CDR3 has 12 residues. CDR3: CATSQGAGEQYF. The CDR3 DNA sequence: TGTGCCACCAGCCAGGGGGCGGGGGAGCAGTACTTC.

This clonotype was seen repeatedly, ten times or more. The chain combines TRBV7-9 with TRBJ2-7; tentatively, D is TRBD1 or TRBD2 (5 bases each). This CDR3 contains 15 residues. Germline CDR1 and CDR2: SEHNR and FQNEAQ (reference sequence). The ends were cut back, 3 bases at V and 2 bases at J, with 14 bases in the middle. The CDR3: CASSFRDGGPYEQYF. The CDR3 DNA follows: TGTGCCAGCAGCTTCCGGGACGGAGGCCCCTACGAGCAGTACTTC.

The table lists this clonotype with a count of one. V and J are TRBV20-1 and TRBJ2-3; 9 bases are a match to TRBD2. Looked up from germline, CDR1 is DFQATT and CDR2 is SNEGSKA (reference sequence). The CDR3 is made up of 19 amino acids. Trimming removed 1 base from V and 3 bases from J; junction bases left unmatched: 17. DNA for the CDR3: TGCAGTGCTAGAGGCTTAATAGGGCGGGAGGGCCCTCATACAGATACGCAGTATTTT. Protein sequence: CSARGLIGREGPHTDTQYF.

The chain carries TRBV2 and TRBJ2-1; 8 bases agree with TRBD1. Trimming cost V 6 bases and J 5 bases; bases outside gene matches: 3. The CDR3 extends over 13 amino acids. CDR1 is SNHLY and CDR2 is FYNNEI in the germline V gene. CDR3 loop: CASRETGDNEQFF. The CDR3 nucleotides read TGTGCCAGCAGGGAGACAGGGGACAATGAGCAGTTCTTC.

This chain joins TRBV6-1 and TRBJ2-5; TRBD1 aligns across 8 bases. J lost 2 bases, V lost 6 bases, and 5 bases had no gene match. CDR1 and CDR2 (germline): MNHNS, SASEGT. The CDR3 contains 14 residues. The CDR3 bases are TGTGCCAGCAGGAGACGGACAGGGCAAGAGACCCAGTACTTC. Amino acids: CASRRRTGQETQYF.

The gene calls are TRBV5-1 and TRBJ1-5, with D perhaps TRBD1 (6 bases). Germline lookup yields CDR1 SGHRS and CDR2 YFSETQ. V was cut by 9 bases and J by 6 bases, with 19 bases left in between. This CDR3 is 14 amino acids long. The CDR3 DNA is TGCGCCATTCCAACAGGGTCGGGTATTCAGCCCCAGCATTTT. Encoded protein: CAIPTGSGIQPQHF.

This clonotype was picked up a small number of times. The V call is TRBV30, the J call TRBJ2-6; D is unresolved. The CDR3 covers 17 residues. Deletions cut 3 bases from V and 2 bases from J, with 17 bases between. The germline CDR1 and CDR2 sequences are GTSNPN and SVGIG (reference sequence). The CDR3 DNA is TGTGCCTGGAGAATTCCCGGCACAAACACTGGGGCCAACGTCCTGACTTTC. It encodes CAWRIPGTNTGANVLTF.

The chain recombines TRBV20-1 with TRBJ2-2, with 7 bases lining up with TRBD1. Germline V CDR1 and CDR2: DFQATT, SNEGSKA (reference sequence). J was trimmed by 6 bases and V by 5 bases; bases with no gene match: 9. The CDR3 covers 14 residues. The CDR3 DNA sequence: TGCAGTGCTCATAAGGGGGCCAGGGCCGGGGAGCTGTTTTTT. Encoded protein: CSAHKGARAGELFF.

A few counts support this clonotype. J is TRBJ2-5 and V is TRBV7-9; D might be TRBD1 (6 bases). From germline, CDR1 is SEHNR and CDR2 FQNEAQ (reference sequence). V lost 2 bases, J lost 5 bases, and 9 bases lay in between. The CDR3 runs to 13 residues. The CDR3 is CASSLRGIETQYF. DNA for the CDR3: TGTGCCAGCAGCTTAAGGGGGATCGAGACCCAGTACTTC.

This clonotype showed up just a few times. J is TRBJ1-2 and V is TRBV20-1; D gene uncertain. Trimming took 3 bases from V and 6 from J, leaving 11 bases between them. The CDR3 contains 12 residues. The germline V gene encodes CDR1 DFQATT and CDR2 SNEGSKA (reference sequence). The CDR3 sequence is CSARRARDGYTF. The CDR3 coding sequence is TGCAGTGCTAGGAGGGCTCGGGATGGCTACACCTTC.

This clonotype was found a few times. This sequence joins TRBV9 and TRBJ2-1; 8 bases line up with TRBD2. Germline values: CDR1 SGDLS, CDR2 YYNGEE. J gave up 6 bases and V 4 bases, and 12 bases lay outside the gene matches. The CDR3 covers 16 residues. The chain's CDR3 is CASSKSMGLEGNEQFF. CDR3 sequence (DNA): TGTGCCAGCAGCAAATCTATGGGACTAGAGGGCAATGAGCAGTTCTTC.

This chain connects TRBV7-2 to TRBJ1-2; D remains ambiguous. There are 13 residues in the CDR3. Trimming removed 6 bases at V and 4 bases at J, with 12 bases between. The germline V gene encodes CDR1 SGHTA and CDR2 FQGNSA. The CDR3 spells CASSSRASYGYTF. The DNA of the CDR3 is TGTGCCAGCAGTTCCCGAGCGTCCTATGGCTACACCTTC.

This clonotype was observed a handful of times. This rearrangement joins TRBV20-1 to TRBJ2-1, with TRBD2 matching 9 bases. The CDR3 runs to 17 residues. The V gene end was trimmed by 0 bases and the J gene end by 4 bases; junction bases not matched to a gene: 10. CDR1 and CDR2 from the germline V gene are DFQATT and SNEGSKA (reference sequence). CDR3 sequence: CSARDLRGRASYNEQFF. CDR3 DNA: TGCAGTGCTAGAGATCTCCGCGGGAGGGCCTCTTACAATGAGCAGTTCTTC.

This clonotype occurred a few times. V is TRBV10-2 and J is TRBJ1-1, with D possibly TRBD1 on 5 matching bases. This CDR3 is built from 13 residues. CDR1 and CDR2 from the germline V gene are WSHSY and SAAADI. V was shortened by 8 bases and J by 0 bases, with 10 bases between the two germline ends. DNA of the CDR3: TGCGCCAGCGGAGGGGTCATGAACACTGAAGCTTTCTTT. Translated, it gives CASGGVMNTEAFF.

The V gene is TRBV7-9, the J gene TRBJ2-7, with 8 bases that match TRBD2. The CDR3 contains 14 residues. Germline CDR1 is SEHNR and CDR2 is FQNEAQ (reference sequence). After removal of 7 bases from V and 7 bases from J, the junction contained 12 bases not matched to a gene. CDR3 bases: TGTGCCAGCACCCCGGGGGGGGTCCCCAGAGAGCAGTACTTC. Its translation is CASTPGGVPREQYF.

The rearrangement joins TRBV7-9 to TRBJ2-7; 9 bases agree with TRBD1. Per germline, CDR1 SEHNR and CDR2 FQNEAQ (reference sequence). The trim removed 7 bases at V and 6 bases at J, leaving 7 bases unmatched. The CDR3 is 13 residues long. The CDR3 loop is CASTLTGGGEQYF. Written as DNA, the CDR3 is TGTGCCAGCACCCTGACAGGGGGAGGCGAGCAGTACTTC.

The chain joins TRBV6-2 or TRBV6-3 to TRBJ2-4, with 9 bases lining up with TRBD1. Germline V gene lookup returns CDR1 MNHEY and CDR2 SVGEGT. With V trimmed by 5 bases and J by 0 bases, 17 bases remained unmatched. This CDR3 contains 20 residues. The CDR3: CASSPRSGTGWEIAKNIQYF. DNA for the CDR3: TGTGCCAGCAGTCCCCGCTCCGGGACAGGGTGGGAAATAGCCAAAAACATTCAGTACTTC.

Only a few counts were recorded for this clonotype. This sequence joins TRBV28 and TRBJ2-5; 7 nucleotides agree with TRBD2. This CDR3 spans 19 amino acids. Trimming at V came to 5 bases and at J to 2 bases, leaving 20 bases not matched to a gene. Germline CDR1 and CDR2: MDHEN and SYDVKM. Here the CDR3 DNA reads TGTGCCAGCAGTCCCCCGGCGGGAGTAGGGGACCAGCCGCAAGAGACCCAGTACTTC. This sequence encodes CASSPPAGVGDQPQETQYF.

This clonotype was found many times. This chain joins TRBV5-1 and TRBJ2-7; D is unresolved. The CDR3 runs to 12 residues. Per germline, CDR1 SGHRS and CDR2 YFSETQ. Trimming removed 3 bases from V and 0 bases from J, with 4 bases in between. Written as DNA, the CDR3 is TGCGCCAGCAGCTCGAACTCCTACGAGCAGTACTTC. It is translated as CASSSNSYEQYF. Full variable domain (missing parts from reference TRBV5-1 and TRBJ2-7): KAGVTQTPRYLIKTRGQQVTLSCSPISGHRSVSWYQQTPGQGLQFLFEYFSETQRNKGNFPGRFSGRQFSNSRSEMNVSTLELGDSALYLCASSSNSYEQYFGPGTRLTVT.

V usage is TRBV5-1 and J usage is TRBJ2-7; possible D gene TRBD1, 5 bases. The CDR3 runs to 13 residues. Trimming took 6 bases from V and 3 from J, leaving 13 bases between them. Germline V gene sequence: CDR1 SGHRS, CDR2 YFSETQ. The CDR3 is CASTDTVGYEQYF. The CDR3 nucleotides are TGCGCCAGCACGGACACTGTGGGCTACGAGCAGTACTTC.